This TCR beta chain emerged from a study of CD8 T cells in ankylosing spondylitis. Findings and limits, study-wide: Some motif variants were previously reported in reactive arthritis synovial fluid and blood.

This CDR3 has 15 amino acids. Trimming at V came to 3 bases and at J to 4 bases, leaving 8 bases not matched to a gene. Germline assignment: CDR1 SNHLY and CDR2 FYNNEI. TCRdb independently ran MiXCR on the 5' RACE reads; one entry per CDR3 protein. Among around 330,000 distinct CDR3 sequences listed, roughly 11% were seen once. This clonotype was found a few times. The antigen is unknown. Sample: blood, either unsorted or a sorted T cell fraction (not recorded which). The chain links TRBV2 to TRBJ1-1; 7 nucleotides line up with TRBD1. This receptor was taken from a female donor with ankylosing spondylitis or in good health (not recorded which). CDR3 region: CASSDAGGGSTEAFF. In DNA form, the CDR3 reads TGTGCCAGCAGTGACGCAGGGGGGGGAAGCACTGAAGCTTTCTTT.